The sequence of this TCR beta chain was determined in a study of spatial heterogeneity in lung cancer. MiXCR, run by TCRdb on the 5' RACE reads, gives a single entry per CDR3 protein. This sample has around 12,000 distinct CDR3 sequences; around 6% occur once, and the top ten carry around 10%. The CDR3 totals 14 residues. The V and J ends lost 7 bases and 6 bases respectively, with 15 bases between them. Germline loops: CDR1 LNHDA, CDR2 SQIVND (reference sequence). Time point noted: sample taken at primary tumor resection. Whole-study findings and limits: Expanded alpha and beta TCR counts within tumors tracked tumor mutation counts.

In this sample, this clonotype is medium-sized. Its antigen is as yet unknown. The sample consisted of lung tumor tissue, taken at surgery. The chain uses TRBV19 and TRBJ2-2; possibly TRBD2 for D (5 bases). The source of this sequence is a female donor with early-stage non-small cell lung cancer. The CDR3 nucleotides read TGTGCCAGTAAATCGCTACTAGACTCCGGGGAGCTGTTTTTT. Residues: CASKSLLDSGELFF.